A selection of T cell receptor beta chains follows, all from one sample in a study of early T cells in non-severe SARS-CoV-2 infection. Via MiXCR, TCRdb re-called the 5' RACE reads, giving one row per CDR3 protein. The table lists some 80,000 distinct CDR3 sequences, more than 4% of them singletons, with around 7.3% in the top ten. The material was whole blood, obtained at baseline. These TCRs come from an adult who was a healthcare worker with PCR-confirmed SARS-CoV-2 infection or an uninfected control (not recorded which). Both conserved end residues are part of each CDR3. Each record gives: D gene, clone size, V gene, J gene, CDR3 DNA, CDR3 protein. D genes are given only for firm matches. Clone size is not always given. Where it is, it says once, few, many or a class for expanded clones.

TRBD2	.	TRBV20-1	TRBJ2-7	TGCAGTGCTAGCAGGTCCGGGACTAGCGGGTTCCAGCAGTACTTC	CSASRSGTSGFQQYF
TRBD2	many	TRBV12-3/TRBV12-4	TRBJ2-3	TGTGCCAGCAGTTTAGGGGTAGCGGGGTTAGATACGCAGTATTTT	CASSLGVAGLDTQYF
.	.	TRBV15	TRBJ2-7	TGTGCCACCAGCAGAGAGGATACTTTCCACTCCTACGAGCAGTACTTC	CATSREDTFHSYEQYF
.	many	TRBV27	TRBJ2-7	TGTGCCAGCAGTCCGGGACTCTACGAGCAGTACTTC	CASSPGLYEQYF
.	few	TRBV25-1	TRBJ1-6	TGTGCCAGCAGTGAACGGGGAGGAGCACCCCTCCACTTT	CASSERGGAPLHF
TRBD1	.	TRBV18	TRBJ2-1	TGTGCCAGCTCACCACCTACGGACAGGGAGTCCTACAATGAGCAGTTCTTC	CASSPPTDRESYNEQFF
TRBD2	.	TRBV5-1	TRBJ2-3	TGCGCCAGCAGCTTGGTCGCTAGCGGGCTTAGCACAGATACGCAGTATTTT	CASSLVASGLSTDTQYF
TRBD2	many	TRBV3-1	TRBJ2-3	TGTGCCAGCAGCCCCTCCTGGACTAGCGATACGCAGTATTTT	CASSPSWTSDTQYF
TRBD1	many	TRBV29-1	TRBJ1-1	TGCAGCGGTCGTCGTGACAGGGCGAACACTGAAGCTTCCTTT	CSGRRDRANTEASF
.	many	TRBV20-1	TRBJ1-2	TGCAGTGCTAGGGCATCGGGGAGTGCACCGGGCTACACCTTC	CSARASGSAPGYTF
.	.	TRBV3-1	TRBJ2-7	TGTGCCAGCAGCCAACAAACAGGGCGCGAGCAGTACTTC	CASSQQTGREQYF
.	many	TRBV6-1	TRBJ1-1	TGTGCCAGCAGTGAAGAGACAGAGTTAGAAGCTTTCTTT	CASSEETELEAFF
.	many	TRBV30	TRBJ2-2	TGTGCCTGGAGTGACCCCTATACCGACGGGGAGCTGTTTTTT	CAWSDPYTDGELFF
.	many	TRBV12-3/TRBV12-4	TRBJ2-1	TGTGCCAGCAGTTCCTCCGGGACAAAGTACAATGAGCAGTTCTTC	CASSSSGTKYNEQFF
TRBD1	few	TRBV28	TRBJ2-7	TGTGCCAGCAGTGACGACAGGGGGCAAAGCTCCTACGAGCAGTACTTC	CASSDDRGQSSYEQYF
TRBD2	many	TRBV29-1	TRBJ2-4	TGCAGCGTTGAAGTAGGACTAGCGCCAAACATTCAGTACTTC	CSVEVGLAPNIQYF
.	few	TRBV5-5	TRBJ2-5	TGTGCCAGCAGCTCGCAATGGGCAGGTATCCAAGAGACCCAGTACTTC	CASSSQWAGIQETQYF
.	many	TRBV7-9	TRBJ2-1	TGTGCCAGCAGCTTAGGGTCAAAACCCCATGAGCAGTTCTTC	CASSLGSKPHEQFF
.	many	TRBV7-8	TRBJ2-3	TGTGCCAGCAGTTCGACCGGGACTCCGGGGGCCTTAGGTGATACGCAGTATTTT	CASSSTGTPGALGDTQYF
TRBD2	.	TRBV7-9	TRBJ2-2	TGTGCCAGCAGCTGGGACCTTACCGCGGGAGACACCGGGGAGCTGTTTTTT	CASSWDLTAGDTGELFF
.	.	TRBV12-3/TRBV12-4	TRBJ1-1	TGTGCCAGCAGTTTCGGGCAGGGAAACACTGAAGCTTTCTTT	CASSFGQGNTEAFF
TRBD1	.	TRBV12-5	TRBJ1-1	TGTGCTAGTGGTTTCCCTACGACAGGGGTAAACACTGAAGCTTTCTTT	CASGFPTTGVNTEAFF
TRBD2	.	TRBV27	TRBJ2-7	TGTGCCAGCAGTCCCGTAGCGGGAGGCTTTTACGAGCAGTACTTC	CASSPVAGGFYEQYF
.	many	TRBV10-3	TRBJ1-6	TGTGCCATCAGTGACAGGACAGATAATTCACCCCTCCACTTT	CAISDRTDNSPLHF
.	.	TRBV27	TRBJ2-3	TGTGCCAGCAGTCCCCGACCCAGAGACACAGATACGCAGTATTTT	CASSPRPRDTDTQYF
.	many	TRBV12-3/TRBV12-4	TRBJ1-1	TGTGCCAGCAGTTTACTTCCACAGGGATCACCCCCCAACACTGAAGCTTTCTTT	CASSLLPQGSPPNTEAFF
.	many	TRBV11-2	TRBJ2-7	TGTGCCAGCAGCCAGGCCTACGAGCAGTACTTC	CASSQAYEQYF
.	many	TRBV29-1	TRBJ2-7	TGCAGCGTTGGGGGACTTGTATTCTACGAGCAGTACTTC	CSVGGLVFYEQYF
.	.	TRBV28	TRBJ2-7	TGTGCCAGCAGACCGGACAGTCCCGAGCAGTACTTC	CASRPDSPEQYF
.	.	TRBV20-1	TRBJ2-1	TGCAGTGCTATCTTTTTCGGGAGTCGGTACAATGAGCAGTTCTTC	CSAIFFGSRYNEQFF
.	.	TRBV15	TRBJ2-7	TGTGCCACCAGCAGGGACCCGTATGGGTCCTACGAGCAGTACTTC	CATSRDPYGSYEQYF
TRBD2	.	TRBV9	TRBJ2-7	TGTGCCAGCAGCGTAGCCGGGACTAGCGGCTACGAGCAGTACTTC	CASSVAGTSGYEQYF
.	many	TRBV3-1	TRBJ2-7	TGTGCCAGCAGCCAATTGACACTCTCCTACGAGCAGTACTTC	CASSQLTLSYEQYF
.	.	TRBV27	TRBJ1-1	TGTGCCAGCAGTTTAGACCCCCGGGGGACTGAAGCTTTCTTT	CASSLDPRGTEAFF
TRBD1	few	TRBV18	TRBJ1-4	TGTGCCAGCTCACCATTGGGGACAGGGATTGAAAAACTGTTTTTT	CASSPLGTGIEKLFF
TRBD2	many	TRBV7-9	TRBJ2-3	TGTGCCAGCAGCCCTACTAGCGGGAGTTCGTCAGATACGCAGTATTTT	CASSPTSGSSSDTQYF
TRBD1	few	TRBV7-9	TRBJ2-3	TGTGCCAGCAGGCGGACAGGGGACACAGATACGCAGTATTTT	CASRRTGDTDTQYF
.	many	TRBV20-1	TRBJ2-7	TGCAGTGCAGTATCGGGGGCAGAACACGAGCAGTACTTC	CSAVSGAEHEQYF
.	many	TRBV18	TRBJ2-6	TGTGCCAGCTCACCCGAGACAGGTTCTGGGGCCAACGTCCTGACTTTC	CASSPETGSGANVLTF
TRBD1	few	TRBV27	TRBJ1-4	TGTGCCAGCAGTGTAAGGGACAGACCTAATGAAAAACTGTTTTTT	CASSVRDRPNEKLFF
.	medium-sized	TRBV30	TRBJ2-3	TGTGCCTGGATGTACGGTATGAGGTCCACAGATACGCAGTATTTT	CAWMYGMRSTDTQYF
TRBD2	few	TRBV6-2/TRBV6-3	TRBJ2-1	TGTGCCAGCAGCCTGGGACTAGCGGGCAGCTCCTACAATGAGCAGTTCTTC	CASSLGLAGSSYNEQFF
.	few	TRBV9	TRBJ2-7	TGTGCCAGCAGCGTAGGGGCAGGCTTTTATGAGCAGTACTTC	CASSVGAGFYEQYF
TRBD2	many	TRBV10-3	TRBJ2-3	TGTGCCATCAGTGCCCAAACTAGCGGAGAAATTGTGTCAGATACGCAGTATTTT	CAISAQTSGEIVSDTQYF
TRBD1	.	TRBV11-2	TRBJ1-2	TGTGCCAGCAGCTTAGATCCACAGGGGCGGTATGGCTACACCTTC	CASSLDPQGRYGYTF